The rows below give T cell receptor beta chains drawn from one sample of a study of T cells in Graves' hyperthyroidism and ophthalmopathy. TCRdb used MiXCR to reprocess the multiplex PCR reads, holding one entry per CDR3 protein. The data hold 400,000 to 600,000 distinct CDR3 sequences, with less than 25% observed a single time. Input material: blood. Receptors were obtained from a man aged 18-30 years with Graves' hyperthyroidism. CDR3s include the opening cysteine and the closing phenylalanine or tryptophan. The D gene is left open where the match is weak. Clone size is given for some rows only: seen once, a few or many times, or a class if the clone is expanded.

>TRBV10-2|15|many|-|TRBJ1-1
CASSESGAGDTEAFF
TGCGCCAGCAGTGAGTCGGGGGCGGGGGACACTGAAGCTTTCTTT
>TRBV12-3/TRBV12-4|14|few|-|TRBJ1-2
CASSADDSNYGYTF
TGTGCCAGCAGTGCCGACGACTCAAACTATGGCTACACCTTC
>TRBV29-1|11|few|TRBD1|TRBJ1-1
CSAWTGPEAFF
TGCAGCGCCTGGACAGGGCCTGAAGCTTTCTTT
>TRBV7-6|13|many|-|TRBJ1-2
CASSFSQENGYTF
TGTGCCAGCAGCTTCTCCCAGGAGAATGGCTACACCTTC
>TRBV15|16|few|-|TRBJ2-2
CATSRDGGSNTGELFF
TGTGCCACCAGCAGGGACGGGGGTTCGAACACCGGGGAGCTGTTTTTT
>TRBV6-5|15|many|-|TRBJ2-6
CASSLLGAGANVLTF
TGTGCCAGCAGCCTTCTGGGGGCTGGGGCCAACGTCCTGACTTTC
>TRBV7-9|14|many|TRBD1|TRBJ2-7
CASSFTQGANEQYF
TGTGCCAGCAGCTTTACACAGGGGGCAAACGAGCAGTACTTC
>TRBV11-2|14|many|TRBD1|TRBJ2-7
CASSLDRSSYEQYF
TGTGCCAGCAGCTTGGACAGGAGCTCCTACGAGCAGTACTTC
>TRBV6-1|15|once|TRBD1|TRBJ2-7
CASTQGTGSSYEQYF
TGTGCCAGCACCCAGGGGACAGGGAGCTCCTACGAGCAGTACTTC
>TRBV24-1|16|many|TRBD1|TRBJ2-2
CATSESDRGHGGELFF
TGTGCCACCAGTGAATCTGACAGGGGGCATGGCGGGGAGCTGTTTTTT
>TRBV6-5|11|once|TRBD1|TRBJ2-7
CASSLGQGPYF
TGTGCCAGCAGTTTGGGACAGGGGCCGTACTTC
>TRBV19|15|many|-|TRBJ1-5
CASNRQFDSNQPQHF
TGTGCCAGTAATCGGCAGTTTGATAGCAATCAGCCCCAGCATTTT
>TRBV28|16|-|-|TRBJ1-5
CASSFRISVSNQPQHF
TGTGCCAGCAGTTTTAGGATTTCGGTTAGCAATCAGCCCCAGCATTTT
>TRBV28|16|few|TRBD2|TRBJ2-2
CASSLPSGSGTGELFF
TGTGCCAGCAGTTTGCCTAGCGGGAGTGGGACCGGGGAGCTGTTTTTT
>TRBV28|15|-|TRBD2|TRBJ2-7
CASSPRTSGLEEQYF
TGTGCCAGCAGTCCACGGACTAGCGGCCTTGAGGAGCAGTACTTC
>TRBV27|12|few|-|TRBJ2-7
CASRGLPYEQYF
TGTGCCAGCAGGGGTCTTCCCTACGAGCAGTACTTC
>TRBV5-1|15|-|TRBD1|TRBJ1-1
CASSYGQGANTEAFF
TGCGCCAGCAGCTACGGACAGGGGGCGAACACTGAAGCTTTCTTT
>TRBV5-1|15|many|TRBD1|TRBJ2-5
CASSTGQGPSRTQYF
TGCGCCAGCAGCACGGGACAGGGGCCCTCCCGGACCCAGTACTTC
>TRBV7-2|12|many|-|TRBJ1-1
CASSLGFTEAFF
TGTGCCAGCAGCTTAGGATTCACTGAAGCTTTCTTT
>TRBV6-2/TRBV6-3|16|many|-|TRBJ1-5
CASRGFRALSNQPQHF
TGTGCCAGCAGGGGATTCAGGGCCCTTAGCAATCAGCCCCAGCATTTT
>TRBV7-2|16|-|-|TRBJ2-4
CASSETYIGGKNIQYF
TGTGCCAGCAGCGAGACGTACATCGGTGGCAAAAACATTCAGTACTTC
>TRBV7-9|13|many|-|TRBJ2-3
CASSPFSTDTQYF
TGTGCCAGCAGCCCCTTCAGCACAGATACGCAGTATTTT
>TRBV6-5|13|many|TRBD1|TRBJ2-7
CASSYTGVYEQYF
TGTGCCAGCAGTTACACAGGGGTGTACGAGCAGTACTTC
>TRBV7-8|15|-|TRBD1|TRBJ2-2
CASSLDRAHTGELFF
TGTGCCAGCAGTTTGGACAGGGCCCACACCGGGGAGCTGTTTTTT
>TRBV12-3/TRBV12-4|14|-|TRBD1|TRBJ2-5
CASSFWDRKETQYF
TGTGCCAGCAGTTTCTGGGACAGGAAAGAGACCCAGTACTTC
>TRBV15|15|many|-|TRBJ1-1
CATSRGVGARTEAFF
TGTGCCACCAGCAGAGGCGTAGGAGCGCGCACTGAAGCTTTCTTT